This TCR beta chain derives from a study of T cells in Graves' hyperthyroidism and ophthalmopathy. The CDR3 runs to 13 residues. Germline V lookup: CDR1 SNHLY, CDR2 FYNNEI. Amplification yielded TCR beta CDR3 regions, with RNA transcripts as the source. Using the HTBI primer set, a first-round RT-PCR was run on the TCR CDR3. TCRdb re-analysed the multiplex PCR reads in MiXCR, keeping a single row per CDR3 protein. The data contain about 500,000 distinct CDR3 sequences, over 35% of them singletons. This clonotype was counted once. V gene TRBV2 combines with J gene TRBJ2-5; D gene unclear. This sequence originates from an adult woman with Graves' disease, either hyperthyroidism or ophthalmopathy (not recorded which). What was sequenced was peripheral blood or thyroid tissue (not recorded which). The CDR3 DNA reads TGTGCTAATTCGCGCGTGTACCAAGAGACCCAGTACTTC. This codes for CANSRVYQETQYF.